This T cell receptor beta chain stems from a study of identical twins. The authors used template switching to add a universal primer site and gave cDNA unique molecular identifiers. MiXCR, run by TCRdb on the 5' RACE reads, gives a single entry per CDR3 protein. The sample contains 400,000 to 550,000 distinct CDR3 sequences, roughly 24% of which appear only once. Germline V CDR1 and CDR2: SGHAT, FQNNGV. The CDR3 is 15 residues long. J gave up 0 bases and V 3 bases, and 3 bases lay outside the gene matches. These same records also appear under a second study, on T cells expressing NK-cell markers. In that study: In several donors, dominant clonotypes made up roughly 28.3-65% of CD3+CD56-NKG2C+ cells.

The sample consisted of CD4+ T cells sorted from blood. The source is a woman aged 18-29 years in good health. The chain couples TRBV11-2 to TRBJ2-3; 7 bases line up with TRBD2. The chain's CDR3 is CASSFRRGSTDTQYF. The CDR3 region has the DNA TGTGCCAGCAGCTTCAGGCGGGGGAGCACAGATACGCAGTATTTT. Variable domain in full (rest from reference TRBV11-2 and TRBJ2-3): EAGVAQSPRYKIIEKRQSVAFWCNPISGHATLYWYQQILGQGPKLLIQFQNNGVVDDSQLPKDRFSAERLKGVDSTLKIQPAKLEDSAVYLCASSFRRGSTDTQYFGPGTRLTVL.